Listed here is a single T cell receptor beta chain. CDR3 length equals 14 residues. V gave up 5 bases and J gave up 2 bases; unmatched junction bases: 5. Germline CDR1 and CDR2: SGHAT and FQNNGV. The data are from a study of PD-L1 blockade in urothelial cancer. Study details: Timepoints chosen for blood analysis were 3 weeks (second dose) and 6 weeks after treatment start.

The authors spiked synthetic TCR analog templates into each PCR. Assay: immunoSEQ multiplex PCR; the TCRdb copy retains only in-frame clones and omits some. The data show about 95,000 clones, with around 87% seen just once and 1.5% to 2% held by the top ten. Documented time point: pretreatment peripheral blood. This specimen was PBMCs, taken around atezolizumab (anti-PD-L1) treatment. V usage is TRBV11-2 and J usage is TRBJ2-7; TRBD1 aligns across 8 bases. The clonotype originates from a man aged 55-75 years with urothelial cancer. The DNA for the CDR3 is TGTGCCAGCAGCCCCTCACAGGGGGCCTACGAGCAGTACTTC. Translating it yields CASSPSQGAYEQYF.